The rows below give T cell receptor beta chains drawn from one sample of a study of T-cell reconstitution after alpha-beta-depleted transplantation in children. TCRdb analysed the PCR reads with MiXCR anew, one entry per CDR3 protein. The profile shows 350,000 to 400,000 distinct CDR3 sequences, 20% of them singletons. The specimen was PBMCs from the stem cell graft donor, collected from the stem cell graft. The receptors stem from a human donor who donated a stem cell graft to a child with acute myeloid leukemia. Each CDR3 is given with its conserved first and last residue. The D gene is left open where the match is weak. The size field is filled for only some rows; it gives once, few, many or a size class.

abundance	v_gene	j_gene	d_gene	CDR3aa	CDR3nt
few	TRBV11-2	TRBJ2-1	TRBD2	CASSLGLAGINEQFF	TGTGCCAGCAGCTTAGGCCTAGCGGGAATCAATGAGCAGTTCTTC
.	TRBV5-5	TRBJ2-1	.	CASSSRVANSYNEQFF	TGTGCCAGCAGCTCGAGGGTAGCTAACAGCTACAATGAGCAGTTCTTC
.	TRBV20-1	TRBJ1-5	.	CSARGTPGPRGKQPQHF	TGCAGTGCTAGAGGTACGCCGGGACCAAGGGGGAAACAGCCCCAGCATTTT
many	TRBV24-1	TRBJ1-2	TRBD1	CATSGTGLPNGYTF	TGTGCCACCAGTGGGACAGGCTTACCCAATGGCTACACCTTC
few	TRBV20-1	TRBJ2-2	.	CSARPLDRNTGELFF	TGCAGTGCTAGACCCTTGGACAGGAACACCGGGGAGCTGTTTTTT
few	TRBV20-1	TRBJ2-7	TRBD2	CSASGELAGARYEQYF	TGCAGTGCTAGTGGGGAACTAGCGGGAGCCCGATACGAGCAGTACTTC
many	TRBV20-1	TRBJ2-5	.	CSVEPQETQYF	TGCAGTGTGGAGCCTCAAGAGACCCAGTACTTC
few	TRBV4-3	TRBJ2-5	.	CASSQDTGTAEETQYF	TGCGCCAGCAGCCAAGATACGGGGACGGCCGAAGAGACCCAGTACTTC
many	TRBV7-6	TRBJ2-1	.	CASSPLGQRYNEQFF	TGTGCCAGCAGCCCACTAGGACAGAGATACAATGAGCAGTTCTTC
many	TRBV29-1	TRBJ2-1	.	CSVGSAGWNEQFF	TGCAGCGTTGGAAGCGCGGGGTGGAATGAGCAGTTCTTC
.	TRBV6-1	TRBJ2-6	TRBD1	CASSGDRTGLYSGANVLTF	TGTGCCAGCAGTGGAGACCGGACAGGCCTTTACTCTGGGGCCAACGTCCTGACTTTC
once	TRBV7-7	TRBJ2-7	.	CAFSLAASLSTSSYEQYF	TGTGCCTTCAGTTTAGCGGCTAGCCTGTCGACGTCCTCCTACGAGCAGTACTTC
.	TRBV18	TRBJ2-7	.	CASSPEQGLEQYF	TGTGCCAGCTCACCGGAGCAGGGTCTCGAGCAGTACTTC
few	TRBV20-1	TRBJ2-7	.	CSGRHPSSYEQYF	TGCAGCGGCCGCCACCCCAGCTCCTACGAGCAGTACTTC